The next 24 T cell receptor beta chains were all read from a single sample in a study of T cell responses to AZD1222 COVID-19 vaccine (dated by TCRdb to about 2021). This specimen's time point label, interpreted: baseline before first vaccination. The library was built by means of the immunoSEQ multiplex PCR assay. Sourced from immuneACCESS, this table was stored by TCRdb with only in-frame sequences that have V and J called. A share of the clones is absent; for the studies checked, an unresolved V gene accounts for under half, and the remainder has no known explanation. The sample yields some 98,000 clones; nearly 90% were counted once. 10% to 15% of the sample is taken by the ten largest. The sample here was peripheral blood, taken on day 0 of AZD1222 vaccination. These receptors were obtained from an adult in good health.

This clone was recorded once. The chain carries TRBV7-2 and TRBJ2-2, with 10 bases identical to TRBD1. The CDR3 spans 15 residues. Losses at the gene ends were 7 bases for V and 5 bases for J; bases not matched to a gene: 7. Germline V gene lookup returns CDR1 SGHTA and CDR2 FQGNSA. CDR3 region: CASIPGTGDTGELFF. The CDR3 DNA sequence: TGTGCCAGCATCCCCGGGACAGGGGATACCGGGGAGCTGTTTTTT.

The chain carries TRBV4-2 and TRBJ2-2; 9 nucleotides match TRBD1. This CDR3 spans 17 amino acids. Germline V gene data show CDR1 as LGHNA and CDR2 as YNFKEQ. V shed 0 bases and J 1 base; nucleotides not matched to a gene: 3. The CDR3 DNA follows: TGTGCCAGCAGCCAAGATGGGACAGGGATGAACACCGGGGAGCTGTTTTTT. Translation: CASSQDGTGMNTGELFF.

The chain has TRBV14 and TRBJ1-2; the D is unclear. V was trimmed by 0 bases and J by 5 bases, leaving 7 bases between them. Germline lookup yields CDR1 SGHDN and CDR2 FVKESK. The CDR3 is made up of 13 amino acids. This CDR3 is CASSQDGRYGYTF. As DNA, the CDR3 is TGTGCCAGCAGCCAAGACGGACGGTATGGCTACACCTTC.

The gene calls are TRBV11-2 and TRBJ1-1; no clear D. The CDR3 loop spans 16 amino acids. Germline CDR1 is SGHAT and CDR2 is FQNNGV. Trimming shortened V by 0 bases and J by 0 bases, and 11 bases separated the two germline ends. The CDR3 sequence: CASSLENQFMNTEAFF. The DNA of the CDR3 is TGTGCCAGCAGCTTAGAGAACCAGTTTATGAACACTGAAGCTTTCTTT. The whole variable domain, remainder taken from reference TRBV11-2 and TRBJ1-1, is EAGVAQSPRYKIIEKRQSVAFWCNPISGHATLYWYQQILGQGPKLLIQFQNNGVVDDSQLPKDRFSAERLKGVDSTLKIQPAKLEDSAVYLCASSLENQFMNTEAFFGQGTRLTVV.

This clone was found many times. The chain carries TRBV5-1 and TRBJ2-5, with D possibly TRBD2 on 5 matching bases. The V gene's germline CDR1 is SGHRS and CDR2 YFSETQ. This CDR3 is 16 amino acids long. V lost 4 bases, J lost 2 bases, and 18 bases lay in between. The CDR3 here is CASSPEGRGPQETQYF. For the CDR3, the DNA is TGCGCCAGCAGCCCAGAGGGTAGAGGCCCACAAGAGACCCAGTACTTC.

This clone has a handful of counts. The chain carries TRBV5-6 and TRBJ1-1; D is possibly TRBD1 (6 bases). This CDR3 is 15 amino acids long. The V gene lost 4 bases and the J gene lost 1 base, with 14 bases spanning the gap. Per germline, CDR1 SGHDT and CDR2 YYEEEE. This CDR3 is CASSPSTGPNTEAFF. CDR3 nucleotide sequence: TGTGCCAGCAGCCCCTCGACAGGCCCGAACACTGAAGCTTTCTTT.

The gene calls are TRBV10-3 and TRBJ2-5; D is perhaps TRBD1 or TRBD2 (6 bases each). The CDR3 is made up of 14 amino acids. Trimming took off 2 bases at V and 4 bases at J, with 11 bases between the two ends. CDR1 is ENHRY, CDR2 SYGVKD, per germline. The CDR3: CAISEVGGGETQYF. The CDR3 bases are TGTGCCATCAGTGAGGTCGGGGGCGGAGAGACCCAGTACTTC.

This sequence joins TRBV6-5 and TRBJ1-4; no reliable D call. The CDR3 sequence is 15 residues long. V was trimmed by 0 bases and J by 8 bases, leaving 13 bases between them. Germline V lookup: CDR1 MNHEY, CDR2 SVGAGI. The CDR3 DNA reads as TGTGCCAGCAGTTACTCGACTCCGCCAGGCGAAAAACTGTTTTTT. This sequence encodes CASSYSTPPGEKLFF.

This chain joins TRBV5-1 and TRBJ1-6, with D perhaps matching TRBD1 (5 bases). The CDR3 totals 16 residues. The germline V gene encodes CDR1 SGHRS and CDR2 YFSETQ. V lost 2 bases and J 0 bases, leaving 9 bases between the germline ends. The CDR3 sequence is CASSLQAGSYNSPLHF. The CDR3 DNA is TGCGCCAGCAGCTTACAGGCTGGCTCCTATAATTCACCCCTCCACTTT. Looking up the rest from reference TRBV5-1 and TRBJ1-6 gives the full variable domain: KAGVTQTPRYLIKTRGQQVTLSCSPISGHRSVSWYQQTPGQGLQFLFEYFSETQRNKGNFPGRFSGRQFSNSRSEMNVSTLELGDSALYLCASSLQAGSYNSPLHFGNGTRLTVT.

The rearrangement links TRBV3-1 (or the pseudogene TRBV3-2) to TRBJ2-1; D not certain. Germline V gene sequence: CDR1 LGHDT, CDR2 YNNKEL (reference sequence). CDR3 length: 15 residues. The V end was cut by 4 bases, the J end by 0 bases, with 10 bases between. In nucleotides, the CDR3 is TGTGCCAGCAGCCCGCTTCTAAGCTCCTACAATGAGCAGTTCTTC. Translated, it gives CASSPLLSSYNEQFF.

This clone was counted a single time. The CDR3 sequence: CASSTIQGSGYTF. The CDR3, as DNA: TGTGCCAGCAGTACCATACAGGGGAGCGGCTACACCTTC. The genes are TRBV27 and TRBJ1-2; 7 nucleotides agree with TRBD1. With V trimmed by 5 bases and J by 8 bases, 8 bases remained unmatched. The germline V gene encodes CDR1 MNHEY and CDR2 SMNVEV (reference sequence). This CDR3 contains 13 residues.

This clone was counted between two and nine times. CDR3 DNA: TGTGCCAGCAGCTTAGTTGGGGGGCCCCGGCCTGAAGCTTTCTTT. Amino acids: CASSLVGGPRPEAFF. The chain links TRBV7-9 to TRBJ1-1; a weak D match, TRBD1 (6 bases). CDR1 is SEHNR, CDR2 FQNEAQ, per germline (reference sequence). Trimming removed 1 base from V and 6 bases from J, with 15 bases in between. The CDR3 contains 15 residues.

The CDR3 sequence is CACTGQLAYGYTF. Here the CDR3 DNA reads TGTGCCTGTACGGGACAGCTAGCCTATGGCTACACCTTC. The gene calls are TRBV30 and TRBJ1-2; the match to TRBD1 covers 7 bases. The V and J ends lost 6 bases and 4 bases, in that order; junction bases with no gene match: 8. CDR1 and CDR2 (germline): GTSNPN, SVGIG (reference sequence). This CDR3 is 13 amino acids long.

The chain uses TRBV2 and TRBJ1-6; TRBD1 matches at 8 bases. Unmatched junction bases numbered 4, after V lost 3 bases and J lost 6 bases. Germline lookup yields CDR1 SNHLY and CDR2 FYNNEI. This CDR3 comprises 15 residues. In DNA form, the CDR3 reads TGTGCCAGCAGTGAGGTCACAGGGGGTAATTCACCCCTCCACTTT. Translated: CASSEVTGGNSPLHF.

V gene TRBV9 combines with J gene TRBJ2-7, with D tentatively TRBD2 (6 bases). The CDR3 totals 15 residues. Germline values: CDR1 SGDLS, CDR2 YYNGEE. Trimming took 5 bases from V and 0 from J, leaving 15 bases between them. The CDR3 DNA follows: TGTGCCAGCAGTGCGGGGATGGGTTCCTCCTACGAGCAGTACTTC. The encoded protein is CASSAGMGSSYEQYF.

This clone was picked up one time. This chain joins TRBV7-2 and TRBJ2-3; tentatively, D is TRBD1 (6 bases). CDR3 size: 14 residues. Trimming removed 3 bases from V and 0 bases from J, with 7 bases in between. CDR1 SGHTA and CDR2 FQGNSA come from the germline V gene. The CDR3 DNA follows: TGTGCCAGCAGCTTCAGGGGAAGCACAGATACGCAGTATTTT. Its protein is CASSFRGSTDTQYF.

In regard to this clone: Germline is not matched at one junction end, which may reflect a read error. The V and J genes are TRBV7-7 and TRBJ2-2; TRBD1 is a possible D gene (5 bases). CDR1 and CDR2 from the germline V gene are SSHAT and FNYEAQ (reference sequence). The CDR3 covers 14 residues. This CDR3 is CASSLEQGFGELFF. The DNA of the CDR3 is TGTGCTAGCAGCTTAGAGCAGGGTTTCGGGGAGCTGTTTTTT.

This clone occurred once. This chain uses TRBV5-1 with TRBJ1-1; maybe TRBD1 (5 bases). CDR3 length equals 13 residues. Trimming took off 2 bases at V and 4 bases at J, with 9 bases between the two ends. In germline, CDR1 is SGHRS, CDR2 YFSETQ. CDR3 protein: CASSFSGGTEAFF. CDR3 coding DNA: TGCGCCAGCAGCTTCTCGGGGGGCACTGAAGCTTTCTTT.

This clone turned up a few times. The chain carries TRBV6-5 and TRBJ2-5; 8 bases map to TRBD2. The germline CDR1 and CDR2 sequences are MNHEY and SVGAGI. V shed 5 bases and J 4 bases; nucleotides not matched to a gene: 9. This CDR3 comprises 15 residues. The CDR3 reads CASSPQAGGSETQYF. The CDR3 DNA follows: TGTGCCAGCAGTCCTCAGGCGGGGGGATCAGAGACCCAGTACTTC.

The chain uses TRBV7-2 and TRBJ1-6, with no clear D. Per germline, CDR1 SGHTA and CDR2 FQGNSA. V was trimmed by 1 base and J by 10 bases, leaving 8 bases between them. The CDR3 contains 13 residues. The CDR3: CASSLGTGSPLHF. The CDR3 bases are TGTGCCAGCAGCTTAGGAACGGGGTCACCCCTCCACTTT.

This clone came up once. The chain is built from TRBV5-1 and TRBJ1-5; no reliable D call. The CDR3 covers 12 residues. V was clipped by 2 bases and J by 5 bases, with 5 bases between them. Per germline, CDR1 SGHRS and CDR2 YFSETQ. As DNA, the CDR3 is TGCGCCAGCAGCTTACCTGATCAGCCCCAGCATTTT. Its protein product is CASSLPDQPQHF. Drawing the rest from reference TRBV5-1 and TRBJ1-5, the complete variable domain is KAGVTQTPRYLIKTRGQQVTLSCSPISGHRSVSWYQQTPGQGLQFLFEYFSETQRNKGNFPGRFSGRQFSNSRSEMNVSTLELGDSALYLCASSLPDQPQHFGDGTRLSIL.

The rearrangement uses TRBV30 and TRBJ1-5; D remains ambiguous. This CDR3 contains 15 residues. Deletions cut 3 bases from V and 2 bases from J, with 14 bases between. Germline values: CDR1 GTSNPN, CDR2 SVGIG (reference sequence). This chain's CDR3 is CAWSLGPRGNQPQHF. CDR3 bases: TGTGCCTGGAGCCTCGGCCCCCGGGGCAATCAGCCCCAGCATTTT.

V gene TRBV15 combines with J gene TRBJ1-5; D is unclear. Germline lookup yields CDR1 LNHNV and CDR2 YYDKDF (reference sequence). V shed 0 bases and J shed 1 base, with 13 bases lying between them. The CDR3 has 17 residues. Here the CDR3 DNA reads TGTGCCACCAGCAGAGATGGTATGGGAGGGAGCAATCAGCCCCAGCATTTT. Its protein product is CATSRDGMGGSNQPQHF.

This clone came up once. This chain links TRBV10-3 with TRBJ2-2; 15 bases match TRBD2. Per germline, CDR1 ENHRY and CDR2 SYGVKD. Trimming cost V 4 bases and J 0 bases; bases outside gene matches: 6. The CDR3 consists of 19 residues. The CDR3 is CAISAGTSGGPSNTGELFF. The CDR3 coding sequence is TGTGCCATCAGTGCCGGGACTAGCGGGGGGCCATCGAACACCGGGGAGCTGTTTTTT.